This T cell receptor (beta chain) was captured by sequencing in a study of T cell responses to AZD1222 COVID-19 vaccine. Broader study findings: Reportedly, nearly half of unique spike TCRs recognized epitopes outside B.1.351/B.1.1.7 mutations.

With respect to this clone: What it binds is not known.

The assay was immunoSEQ multiplex PCR, and TCRdb's table has in-frame clones only and misses some. The table shows roughly 97,000 clones, with around nine tenths occurring only once. CDR1 and CDR2 from the germline V gene are LNHDA and SQIVND (reference sequence). V was shortened by 3 bases and J by 3 bases, with 11 bases between the two germline ends. The CDR3 sequence is 14 residues long. The chain joins TRBV19 to TRBJ2-5; TRBD2 is a possible D gene (5 bases). The source was peripheral blood, collected 28 days after the second dose of the MenACWY control vaccine. This clonotype was sampled from an adult who received the MenACWY meningococcal vaccine as a control. The CDR3 loop is CASSIGMSEETQYF. CDR3 bases: TGTGCCAGTAGTATCGGGATGAGCGAAGAGACCCAGTACTTC.